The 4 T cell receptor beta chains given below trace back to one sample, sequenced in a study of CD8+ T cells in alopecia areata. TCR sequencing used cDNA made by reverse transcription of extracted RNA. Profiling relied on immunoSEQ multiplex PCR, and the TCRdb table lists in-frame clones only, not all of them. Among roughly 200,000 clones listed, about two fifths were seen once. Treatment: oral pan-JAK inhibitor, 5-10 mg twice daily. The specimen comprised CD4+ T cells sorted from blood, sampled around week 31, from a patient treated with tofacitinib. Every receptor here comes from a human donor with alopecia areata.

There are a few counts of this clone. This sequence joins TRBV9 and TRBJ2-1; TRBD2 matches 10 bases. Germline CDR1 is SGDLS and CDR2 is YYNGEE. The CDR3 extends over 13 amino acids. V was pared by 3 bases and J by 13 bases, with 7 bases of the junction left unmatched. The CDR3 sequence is CASSASLAGAQFF. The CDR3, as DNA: TGTGCCAGCAGCGCCTCTCTAGCGGGGGCCCAGTTCTTC.

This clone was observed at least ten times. The CDR3 DNA is TGTGCCAGCAGCTTAGGGGGGACAGTCACTAACTATGGCTACACCTTC. Protein product: CASSLGGTVTNYGYTF. The rearrangement joins TRBV7-8 to TRBJ1-2; 7 bases align to TRBD1. This CDR3 is built from 16 residues. Germline V gene sequence: CDR1 SGHVS, CDR2 FQNEAQ. V gave up 1 base and J gave up 0 bases; unmatched junction bases: 5. The variable domain in full, with the rest retrieved from reference TRBV7-8 and TRBJ1-2, is GAGVSQSPRYKVAKRGQDVALRCDPISGHVSLFWYQQALGQGPEFLTYFQNEAQLDKSGLPSDRFFAERPEGSVSTLKIQRTQQEDSAVYLCASSLGGTVTNYGYTFGSGTRLTVV.

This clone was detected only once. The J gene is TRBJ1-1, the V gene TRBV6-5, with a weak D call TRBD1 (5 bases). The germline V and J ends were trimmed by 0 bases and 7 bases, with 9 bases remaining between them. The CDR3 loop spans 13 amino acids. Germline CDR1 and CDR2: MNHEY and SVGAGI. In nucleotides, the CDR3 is TGTGCCAGCAGTTACTCGACAGAAAGTGAAGCTTTCTTT. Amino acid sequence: CASSYSTESEAFF.

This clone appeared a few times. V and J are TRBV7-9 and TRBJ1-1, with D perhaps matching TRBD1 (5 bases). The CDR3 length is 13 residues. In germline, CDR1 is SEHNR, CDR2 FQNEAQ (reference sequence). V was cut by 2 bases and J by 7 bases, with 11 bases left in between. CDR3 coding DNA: TGTGCCAGCAGCTTAACAGGAGTTAATGAAGCTTTCTTT. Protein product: CASSLTGVNEAFF.